The 31 T cell receptor beta chains below were found in one sample sequenced in a study of tumor-infiltrating lymphocytes in localized non-small cell lung cancer. Clones were read by immunoSEQ multiplex PCR, and TCRdb kept only the in-frame ones, dropping some. This sample carries 15,000 to 20,000 clones, roughly four fifths of them seen once, and the ten largest clones take roughly 4.5%. Sequenced: lung tumor tissue. These receptor sequences come from a human donor with non-small cell lung cancer.

This sequence joins TRBV27 and TRBJ2-1; 10 nucleotides match TRBD2. V was clipped by 3 bases and J by 10 bases; unmatched bases: 9. Germline V gene sequence: CDR1 MNHEY, CDR2 SMNVEV (reference sequence). The CDR3 spans 15 residues. The CDR3 loop is CASSLGLAGVFEQFF. CDR3 DNA: TGTGCCAGCAGTTTGGGCCTAGCGGGAGTCTTCGAGCAGTTCTTC.

The sample holds one count of this clone. The chain has TRBV4-2 and TRBJ2-3; D is tentatively TRBD1 or TRBD2 (5 bases each). CDR1 is LGHNA, CDR2 YNFKEQ, per germline. The V gene lost 0 bases and the J gene lost 1 base, with 14 bases spanning the gap. The CDR3 consists of 17 residues. CDR3 sequence (DNA): TGTGCCAGCAGCCAAGATCAAGAGGGGTCGGGCACAGATACGCAGTATTTT. Protein product: CASSQDQEGSGTDTQYF.

The CDR3 protein is CASSRSGGEAFF. CDR3 sequence (DNA): TGCGCCAGCAGTCGCTCAGGGGGGGAAGCTTTCTTT. The J gene is TRBJ1-1, the V gene TRBV10-2; 7 bases are a match to TRBD1. Trimming cost V 5 bases and J 8 bases; bases outside gene matches: 5. In germline, CDR1 is WSHSY, CDR2 SAAADI. CDR3 length: 12 residues.

The chain uses TRBV5-6 and TRBJ2-3, with TRBD2 identical over 8 bases. CDR3 length: 15 residues. CDR1 SGHDT and CDR2 YYEEEE come from the germline V gene. The V gene end was trimmed by 5 bases and the J gene end by 4 bases; junction bases not matched to a gene: 9. The CDR3 loop reads CASSPRRGVSDTQYF. The CDR3 DNA is TGTGCCAGCAGTCCACGGCGGGGGGTATCAGATACGCAGTATTTT. Complete variable domain (other parts from reference TRBV5-6 and TRBJ2-3): DAGVTQSPTHLIKTRGQQVTLRCSPKSGHDTVSWYQQALGQGPQFIFQYYEEEERQRGNFPDRFSGHQFPNYSSELNVNALLLGDSALYLCASSPRRGVSDTQYFGPGTRLTVL.

This clone has a single count. This chain joins TRBV10-3 and TRBJ1-1, with D perhaps matching TRBD1 (5 bases). The V gene lost 6 bases and the J gene lost 1 base, with 9 bases spanning the gap. This CDR3 region has 13 residues. Per germline, CDR1 ENHRY and CDR2 SYGVKD. The CDR3 loop reads CAIRGRANTEAFF. The CDR3 region has the DNA TGTGCCATCAGGGGACGGGCGAACACTGAAGCTTTCTTT.

The chain couples TRBV2 to TRBJ1-5; maybe TRBD1 (5 bases). Germline assignment: CDR1 SNHLY and CDR2 FYNNEI. The CDR3 extends over 14 amino acids. V was clipped by 6 bases and J by 2 bases, with 11 bases between them. The CDR3 sequence: CASRVDSGNQPQHF. CDR3 nucleotides: TGTGCCAGCAGGGTTGACAGCGGCAATCAGCCCCAGCATTTT.

The chain uses TRBV5-1 and TRBJ1-1; tentatively, D is TRBD1 (5 bases). The CDR3 contains 14 residues. Germline CDR1 and CDR2: SGHRS and YFSETQ. Deletions cut 0 bases from V and 3 bases from J, with 9 bases between. CDR3 nucleotide sequence: TGCGCCAGCAGCTTGGCCGGGGGGGACACTGAAGCTTTCTTT. It is translated as CASSLAGGDTEAFF.

The genes are TRBV11-2 and TRBJ2-3; D perhaps matches TRBD1 (5 bases). CDR3 length: 17 amino acids. Germline CDR1 SGHAT, CDR2 FQNNGV. Trimming stripped 1 base from V and 1 base from J, with 15 bases between. CDR3 sequence: CASSLALIGAGTDTQYF. The CDR3 nucleotides read TGTGCCAGCAGCTTAGCCCTCATAGGGGCGGGCACAGATACGCAGTATTTT. The variable domain in full, completed from reference TRBV11-2 and TRBJ2-3, reads EAGVAQSPRYKIIEKRQSVAFWCNPISGHATLYWYQQILGQGPKLLIQFQNNGVVDDSQLPKDRFSAERLKGVDSTLKIQPAKLEDSAVYLCASSLALIGAGTDTQYFGPGTRLTVL.

This chain uses TRBV29-1 with TRBJ1-5, with D perhaps TRBD1 (6 bases). CDR1 and CDR2 (germline): SQVTM, ANQGSEA. The CDR3 runs 14 residues. Trimming shortened V by 4 bases and J by 11 bases, and 21 bases separated the two germline ends. The CDR3 is CSVVQGPPQSAQHF. DNA for the CDR3: TGCAGCGTTGTACAGGGACCCCCGCAATCAGCCCAGCATTTT.

V and J are TRBV6-4 and TRBJ2-3; 8 positions agree with TRBD1. The V segment lost 0 bases and the J segment 0 bases; nucleotides outside the gene matches: 2. The CDR3 has 16 residues. Germline CDR1 is MRHNA and CDR2 is SNTAGT. CDR3 sequence: CASSDSWTGSTDTQYF. Written as DNA, the CDR3 is TGTGCCAGCAGTGACTCCTGGACAGGGAGCACAGATACGCAGTATTTT.

This clone was picked up one time. The chain carries TRBV5-1 and TRBJ1-1, with 8 bases aligning to TRBD1. The length of the CDR3 is 14 residues. With 2 bases clipped from V and 0 bases from J, the junction kept 0 bases outside the gene matches. Germline CDR1 and CDR2: SGHRS and YFSETQ. For the CDR3, the DNA is TGCGCCAGCAGCTTACAGGGGGTGAACACTGAAGCTTTCTTT. Its protein is CASSLQGVNTEAFF.

V and J are TRBV6-6 and TRBJ2-5, with TRBD2 matching over 11 bases. Trimming at V came to 1 base and at J to 5 bases, leaving 3 bases not matched to a gene. Per the germline V gene, CDR1 is MNHNY and CDR2 is SVGAGI (reference sequence). The CDR3 is 15 residues long. The CDR3 region is CASSYLAGGQETQYF. Here the CDR3 DNA reads TGTGCCAGCAGTTACTTAGCGGGGGGGCAGGAGACCCAGTACTTC.

J is TRBJ1-5 and V is TRBV28, with D hard to call. The V end was cut by 6 bases, the J end by 0 bases, with 3 bases between. Germline CDR1 MDHEN, CDR2 SYDVKM. CDR3 length: 12 amino acids. In DNA form, the CDR3 reads TGTGCCAGCAGCGATAGCAATCAGCCCCAGCATTTT. Its translation: CASSDSNQPQHF.

The CDR3 spells CASSLVAGSTGELFF. The CDR3 bases are TGTGCCAGTAGTCTGGTGGCAGGGTCCACCGGGGAGCTGTTTTTT. The genes are TRBV19 and TRBJ2-2, with TRBD1 as a possible D gene (5 bases). The CDR3 consists of 15 residues. The germline CDR1 and CDR2 sequences are LNHDA and SQIVND (reference sequence). Trimming cost V 5 bases and J 4 bases, with 14 bases left between them.

The chain has TRBV6-1 and TRBJ1-5; the match to TRBD1 covers 7 bases. Germline CDR1 reads MNHNS; CDR2 reads SASEGT. This CDR3 has 16 amino acids. V was pared by 1 base and J by 0 bases, with 3 bases of the junction left unmatched. CDR3 sequence reads: CASSEGTGYSNQPQHF. CDR3 nucleotide sequence: TGTGCCAGCAGTGAAGGGACAGGATATAGCAATCAGCCCCAGCATTTT.

CDR3 coding DNA: TGTGCCTATCAGAGCTCCTACGAGCAGTACTTC. It specifies CAYQSSYEQYF. V usage is TRBV30 and J usage is TRBJ2-7; D not resolved. Looked up from germline, CDR1 is GTSNPN and CDR2 is SVGIG (reference sequence). This CDR3 is 11 amino acids long. Trimming shortened V by 7 bases and J by 0 bases, and 7 bases separated the two germline ends.

This chain connects TRBV19 to TRBJ2-7, with TRBD1 identical over 10 bases. Trimming removed 5 bases from V and 5 bases from J; junction bases left unmatched: 3. Germline CDR1 is LNHDA and CDR2 is SQIVND (reference sequence). This CDR3 has 13 amino acids. CDR3 protein: CASSVGQGDEQYF. The DNA of the CDR3 is TGTGCCAGTAGTGTCGGACAGGGGGACGAGCAGTACTTC.

V usage is TRBV7-9 and J usage is TRBJ1-1, with D perhaps matching TRBD1 (5 bases). V was cut by 5 bases and J by 2 bases, with 15 bases left in between. The CDR3 has 15 amino acids. The V gene's germline CDR1 is SEHNR and CDR2 FQNEAQ (reference sequence). The CDR3 DNA sequence: TGTGCCAGCAGCCCGCGGCTCAGGGATAACACTGAAGCTTTCTTT. It encodes CASSPRLRDNTEAFF.

This clone was seen a single time. The chain joins TRBV6-5 to TRBJ1-1; 7 nucleotides align to TRBD1. Germline V CDR1 and CDR2: MNHEY, SVGAGI. This CDR3 has 15 amino acids. The ends lost 6 bases at V and 3 bases at J; junction bases unmatched: 10. CDR3 in DNA: TGTGCCAGCAGACACAGGGGTCCGACTTACACTGAAGCTTTCTTT. Translating it yields CASRHRGPTYTEAFF.

This clone appeared a few times. The rearrangement links TRBV7-9 to TRBJ1-6; no definite D call. Looked up from germline, CDR1 is SEHNR and CDR2 is FQNEAQ (reference sequence). Trimming pared 8 bases from V and 7 bases from J, leaving 15 bases between. The CDR3 length is 14 residues. CDR3 DNA sequence: TGTGCCAGCCGCGATGAGGGTGCGAATTCACCCCTCCACTTT. It translates to CASRDEGANSPLHF.

This clone occurred once. V usage is TRBV6-1 and J usage is TRBJ2-1, with TRBD2 identical over 9 bases. The CDR3 spans 17 residues. V shed 2 bases and J 0 bases; nucleotides not matched to a gene: 5. The germline V gene has CDR1 MNHNS and CDR2 SASEGT. In DNA, the CDR3 is TGTGCCAGCAGTGAACTCGGCGGGAGGGCCTCCTACAATGAGCAGTTCTTC. Translation: CASSELGGRASYNEQFF.

In DNA, the CDR3 is TGCGCCAGCAGTGAGTCCAACACAGATACGCAGTATTTT. Its protein product is CASSESNTDTQYF. The V and J genes are TRBV10-1 and TRBJ2-3; D unclear. Germline-derived CDR1 and CDR2 are WNHNN and SYGVQD (reference sequence). Trimming left V 0 bases short and J 2 bases short, with 3 bases between. This CDR3 is 13 amino acids long.

The chain carries TRBV5-6 and TRBJ1-2; TRBD1 matches 7 bases. Germline-derived CDR1 and CDR2 are SGHDT and YYEEEE. CDR3 size: 13 residues. V dropped 0 bases and J dropped 6; count of bases not matched to a gene: 2. CDR3 nucleotides: TGTGCCAGCAGCTTGGGTAGGGGGCATGGCTACACCTTC. Translation gives CASSLGRGHGYTF.

This chain connects TRBV29-1 to TRBJ2-4; tentatively, D is TRBD1 (5 bases). In germline, CDR1 is SQVTM, CDR2 ANQGSEA. CDR3 size: 12 residues. V was pared by 4 bases and J by 16 bases, with 20 bases between. CDR3 coding DNA: TGCAGCGTTGCCGGTCCTGGGCAGGGTACCTACTTC. Its translation is CSVAGPGQGTYF.

This clone was counted only a few times. The rearrangement joins TRBV29-1 to TRBJ2-3, with 8 bases aligning to TRBD2. V gave up 1 base and J gave up 5 bases; unmatched junction bases: 8. Germline V gene data show CDR1 as SQVTM and CDR2 as ANQGSEA. The CDR3 loop spans 15 amino acids. The CDR3 spells CSVEGLASTGDTQYF. Here the CDR3 DNA reads TGCAGCGTTGAAGGACTAGCGAGCACGGGAGATACGCAGTATTTT.

The chain couples TRBV2 to TRBJ2-3, with D perhaps TRBD2 (6 bases). The germline V gene encodes CDR1 SNHLY and CDR2 FYNNEI. Trimming stripped 2 bases from V and 3 bases from J, with 12 bases between. This CDR3 region has 15 residues. CDR3 sequence reads: CASSELGGGTDTQYF. For the CDR3, the DNA is TGTGCCAGCAGTGAATTGGGAGGAGGTACAGATACGCAGTATTTT.

This clone was seen a handful of times. The chain employs TRBV11-2 and TRBJ1-1; TRBD1 is a possible D gene (6 bases). Germline-derived CDR1 and CDR2 are SGHAT and FQNNGV. Trimming cost V 5 bases and J 4 bases, with 11 bases left between them. The CDR3 is 13 residues long. CDR3 nucleotide sequence: TGTGCCAGCAGCCCAGGCAGGGGCACTGAAGCTTTCTTT. Translated: CASSPGRGTEAFF.

The CDR3 DNA reads TGTGCCAGCTCCGACAGGGTTCAGCCCCAGCATTTT. Amino acid sequence: CASSDRVQPQHF. This chain connects TRBV18 to TRBJ1-5, with TRBD1 matching 7 bases. J gave up 6 bases and V 6 bases, and 2 bases lay outside the gene matches. This CDR3 has 12 residues. In germline, CDR1 is KGHSH, CDR2 LQKENI.

V and J are TRBV30 and TRBJ2-1; no firm D call. This CDR3 has 16 residues. Trimming left V 1 base short and J 0 bases short, with 13 bases between. The V gene's germline CDR1 is GTSNPN and CDR2 SVGIG (reference sequence). The CDR3 sequence: CAWSAFGSVSYNEQFF. DNA of the CDR3: TGTGCCTGGAGTGCCTTCGGGTCTGTCTCCTACAATGAGCAGTTCTTC.

The chain employs TRBV6-6 and TRBJ2-7; 8 bases are shared with TRBD1. J was trimmed by 4 bases and V by 0 bases; bases with no gene match: 2. The CDR3 extends over 14 amino acids. The germline V gene encodes CDR1 MNHNY and CDR2 SVGAGI (reference sequence). This CDR3 reads CASSYSYRGYEQYF. CDR3 nucleotide sequence: TGTGCCAGCAGTTACTCATACAGGGGGTACGAGCAGTACTTC.

This rearrangement joins TRBV11-1 to TRBJ2-7; 7 bases agree with TRBD1. CDR1 and CDR2 (germline): SGHAT, FQDESV (reference sequence). V shed 5 bases, J shed 6 bases, and the junction held 16 bases outside the gene matches. This CDR3 region has 16 residues. CDR3 DNA sequence: TGTGCCAGCAGCCCCTACGACAGGGTTGGGGAGCCCGAGCAGTACTTC. Translation gives CASSPYDRVGEPEQYF.